Sequencing of this TCR beta chain was carried out in a study of blood T cell repertoires in COVID-19. As for the study in general: COVID-19 samples collected from the United States, Italy and Spain covered acute and convalescent phases. From T cells, B-cell-depleted T cells, or PBMCs came the material, which was cDNA or gDNA.

Original processing notes: Amplification with reference gene primers provided the estimates of nucleated cell counts. Assay used: immunoSEQ multiplex PCR; TCRdb lists only in-frame clones, some missing. For V, J and clone size, that table is used; D and trimming come from the DNA. The profile shows about 150,000 clones, roughly 77% of them singletons. Sequenced sample: peripheral blood. This receptor was taken from a man between 60 and 75 years old with acute or convalescent COVID-19.

The CDR3 sequence is CASTTGGPRDTQYF. The DNA for the CDR3 is TGTGCCAGCACCACGGGAGGGCCGAGAGATACGCAGTATTTT. The J gene is TRBJ2-3, the V gene TRBV7-9, with 8 positions matching TRBD2. Trimming at V came to 7 bases and at J to 5 bases, leaving 8 bases not matched to a gene. Germline assignment: CDR1 SEHNR and CDR2 FQNEAQ (reference sequence). There are 14 residues in the CDR3.